These 16 T cell receptor beta chains originate from one sample sequenced in a study of T cell changes during pregnancy in multiple sclerosis. The table came from immunoSEQ multiplex PCR; TCRdb's copy has only in-frame clones and leaves some out. The sample includes 45,000 to 55,000 clones, about 92% of them seen just once. Material: CD4+ T cells from peripheral blood mononuclear cells, obtained after pregnancy. The receptors stem from a female donor in good health, enrolled as a control in a pregnancy study.

The V gene is TRBV19, the J gene TRBJ1-3; 10 positions match TRBD1. Germline lookup yields CDR1 LNHDA and CDR2 SQIVND (reference sequence). This CDR3 contains 15 residues. The trim removed 3 bases at V and 2 bases at J, leaving 1 base unmatched. The chain's CDR3 is CASSIDRGPGNTIYF. Here the CDR3 DNA reads TGTGCCAGTAGTATCGACAGGGGGCCTGGAAACACCATATATTTT.

This rearrangement joins TRBV4-1 to TRBJ1-2; tentative D call: TRBD1 (6 bases). CDR3 length equals 14 residues. Germline V CDR1 and CDR2: MGHRA, YSYEKL. V was cut by 3 bases and J by 10 bases, with 18 bases left in between. The CDR3 loop reads CASSQIRDTASYTF. For the CDR3, the DNA is TGCGCCAGCAGCCAGATACGGGACACCGCTTCCTACACCTTC.

This clone was seen more than once but under ten times. This chain joins TRBV12-5 and TRBJ1-1, with D possibly being TRBD1 (5 bases). Trimming removed 9 bases from V and 3 bases from J, with 14 bases in between. This CDR3 region has 13 residues. Looked up from germline, CDR1 is LGHNT and CDR2 is FRNRAP. The CDR3 loop reads CASAHGGDTEAFF. The CDR3 DNA follows: TGTGCTAGCGCCCATGGGGGGGACACTGAAGCTTTCTTT.

The V call is TRBV7-6, the J call TRBJ2-1; weak D call: TRBD1 (5 bases). CDR3 size: 16 residues. Germline V gene sequence: CDR1 SGHVS, CDR2 FNYEAQ. V was trimmed by 3 bases and J by 10 bases, leaving 22 bases between them. CDR3 DNA: TGTGCCAGCAGCTTCGGGTGGCTCCCAGGGCTCCAAGAGCAGTTCTTC. Encoded protein: CASSFGWLPGLQEQFF.

The CDR3 nucleotides are TGTGCCATCAGGAGCGGGTTGGGCCCAGATACGCAGTATTTT. It yields the protein CAIRSGLGPDTQYF. This rearrangement joins TRBV10-3 to TRBJ2-3; possibly TRBD2 for D (6 bases). Trimming left V 6 bases short and J 4 bases short, with 14 bases between. The CDR3 is 14 amino acids. The germline V gene encodes CDR1 ENHRY and CDR2 SYGVKD.

The chain has TRBV7-2 and TRBJ1-4; D unresolved. Germline CDR1 and CDR2: SGHTA and FQGNSA. V lost 5 bases and J lost 0, with 10 bases in between. The CDR3 is 15 residues long. In DNA, the CDR3 is TGTGCCAGCAGCCTCCTCCGGGCAACTAATGAAAAACTGTTTTTT. Protein product: CASSLLRATNEKLFF.

The chain recombines TRBV5-1 with TRBJ2-5, with TRBD1 as a possible D gene (6 bases). Germline CDR1 and CDR2: SGHRS and YFSETQ. The length of the CDR3 is 14 residues. Trimming took off 0 bases at V and 3 bases at J, with 9 bases between the two ends. As DNA, the CDR3 is TGCGCCAGCAGCTTGGTAGCAGGGGAAGAGACCCAGTACTTC. Its protein product is CASSLVAGEETQYF.

The chain has TRBV7-2 and TRBJ2-2, with 8 nucleotides matching TRBD1. This CDR3 contains 18 residues. V lost 5 bases to trimming and J lost 8 bases; unmatched junction nucleotides: 19. In germline, CDR1 is SGHTA, CDR2 FQGNSA. The CDR3 loop reads CASSPTPTKGQGWGELFF. The CDR3 coding sequence is TGTGCCAGCAGCCCGACCCCAACCAAAGGACAGGGCTGGGGGGAGCTGTTTTTT.

In its sample, this clone was seen a few times. The chain links TRBV10-2 to TRBJ1-5; D not certain. V was clipped by 0 bases and J by 9 bases, with 12 bases between them. This CDR3 has 14 amino acids. Germline values: CDR1 WSHSY, CDR2 SAAADI. The CDR3 loop reads CASSESNLGMPQHF. In nucleotides, the CDR3 is TGCGCCAGCAGTGAGTCGAATCTCGGGATGCCCCAGCATTTT.

The chain combines TRBV6-5 with TRBJ1-5; no reliable D call. V lost 5 bases, J lost 6 bases, and 8 bases lay in between. Germline values: CDR1 MNHEY, CDR2 SVGAGI. The CDR3 length is 12 residues. For the CDR3, the DNA is TGTGCCAGCAGTGCCACGGGTCAGCCCCAGCATTTT. The encoded protein is CASSATGQPQHF.

This chain joins TRBV19 and TRBJ2-1, with D possibly being TRBD2 (7 bases). Trimming pared 7 bases from V and 0 bases from J, leaving 25 bases between. This CDR3 contains 19 residues. CDR1 is LNHDA and CDR2 is SQIVND in the germline V gene (reference sequence). The CDR3 DNA sequence: TGTGCCAGTACAATCGGGGGGCGGGGGCGACCTTACTCCTACAATGAGCAGTTCTTC. This encodes CASTIGGRGRPYSYNEQFF.

This chain uses TRBV7-2 with TRBJ2-1, with D tentatively TRBD2 (5 bases). CDR1 and CDR2 (germline): SGHTA, FQGNSA. The CDR3 has 13 amino acids. V shed 1 base and J shed 14 bases, with 15 bases lying between them. The CDR3 DNA sequence: TGTGCCAGCAGCTTAGGGTGGACCGGAGGCGAGTTCTTC. This sequence encodes CASSLGWTGGEFF.

V is TRBV7-2 and J is TRBJ2-5; D call uncertain. The CDR3 has 11 amino acids. Deletions cut 7 bases from V and 5 bases from J, with 8 bases between. Germline-derived CDR1 and CDR2 are SGHTA and FQGNSA. The CDR3 DNA sequence: TGTGCCAGCACCAAGAGGGAGACCCAGTACTTC. Translating it yields CASTKRETQYF.

V is TRBV9 and J is TRBJ2-7; D is possibly TRBD2 (6 bases). The CDR3 has 17 amino acids. Trimming removed 0 bases from V and 0 bases from J, with 16 bases in between. The germline V gene has CDR1 SGDLS and CDR2 YYNGEE. The CDR3 loop is CASSVGAGGKSSYEQYF. CDR3 in DNA: TGTGCCAGCAGCGTAGGGGCCGGGGGAAAGAGCTCCTACGAGCAGTACTTC.

The chain uses TRBV7-2 and TRBJ1-1; D is uncertain. Germline loops: CDR1 SGHTA, CDR2 FQGNSA. There are 13 residues in the CDR3. V shed 5 bases and J shed 10 bases, with 17 bases lying between them. The CDR3 DNA is TGTGCCAGCAGCCCCCCGGGAAGGTCTACAGCTTTCTTT. It specifies CASSPPGRSTAFF.

This clone is a singleton in its sample. The rearrangement joins TRBV2 to TRBJ1-1; tentative D call: TRBD1 (5 bases). Between the trimmed V and J ends, which lost 2 bases and 6 bases, there was a span of 13 bases. Germline CDR1 reads SNHLY; CDR2 reads FYNNEI. The CDR3 has 14 amino acids. This chain's CDR3 is CASSEFEGASEAFF. The CDR3, as DNA: TGTGCCAGCAGTGAATTTGAAGGGGCGTCTGAAGCTTTCTTT.